One and the same sample provided the 14 T cell receptor beta chains below, sequenced in a study of T cell responses to AZD1222 COVID-19 vaccine. TCRdb's table, derived via immunoSEQ multiplex PCR, lists solely in-frame clones and lacks some. This sample yields some 170,000 clones, of which 85% to 95% are seen a single time; about 0.9% belongs to the top ten. The sample here was peripheral blood, taken on day 0 of AZD1222 vaccination. The source is an adult in good health.

This clone was seen once. The CDR3 region has the DNA TGCAGCGCCTATGACCATGTCGGGGGGGTAGCCAAAAACATTCAGTACTTC. Translating gives CSAYDHVGGVAKNIQYF. This chain links TRBV29-1 with TRBJ2-4, with TRBD2 matching 8 bases. Germline V gene lookup returns CDR1 SQVTM and CDR2 ANQGSEA. J lost 0 bases, V lost 7 bases, and 14 bases had no gene match. The CDR3 has 17 residues. The full variable domain, completed using reference TRBV29-1 and TRBJ2-4, is SAVISQKPSRDICQRGTSLTIQCQVDSQVTMMFWYRQQPGQSLTLIATANQGSEATYESGFVIDKFPISRPNLTFSTLTVSNMSPEDSSIYLCSAYDHVGGVAKNIQYFGAGTRLSVL.

This rearrangement joins TRBV2 to TRBJ2-3; TRBD2 aligns across 11 bases. Germline CDR1 SNHLY, CDR2 FYNNEI. The V gene end was trimmed by 7 bases and the J gene end by 4 bases; junction bases not matched to a gene: 7. The CDR3 has 15 residues. CDR3 DNA sequence: TGTGCCAGCAATACGCTAGCGGGGGGTGCAGATACGCAGTATTTT. This sequence encodes CASNTLAGGADTQYF.

This clone was observed a single time. The V gene is TRBV6-5, the J gene TRBJ1-2; 7 bases are shared with TRBD1. There are 14 residues in the CDR3. J lost 8 bases, V lost 4 bases, and 10 bases had no gene match. CDR1 is MNHEY, CDR2 SVGAGI, per germline. The CDR3 DNA is TGTGCCAGCAGTTCCTCACCGACAGGGAGAGGCTACACCTTC. Protein product: CASSSSPTGRGYTF.

This clone was detected only once. The V and J genes are TRBV5-1 and TRBJ2-3; D might be TRBD1 (6 bases). V dropped 8 bases and J dropped 0 bases, with 13 bases sitting between them. Germline CDR1 SGHRS, CDR2 YFSETQ. The CDR3 covers 14 residues. Here the CDR3 reads CASRTGTSTDTQYF. CDR3 DNA sequence: TGCGCCAGTCGAACCGGGACAAGCACAGATACGCAGTATTTT. Filled out from reference TRBV5-1 and TRBJ2-3, the complete variable domain reads KAGVTQTPRYLIKTRGQQVTLSCSPISGHRSVSWYQQTPGQGLQFLFEYFSETQRNKGNFPGRFSGRQFSNSRSEMNVSTLELGDSALYLCASRTGTSTDTQYFGPGTRLTVL.

The V and J genes are TRBV6-4 and TRBJ2-3; 11 bases align to TRBD2. The germline CDR1 and CDR2 sequences are MRHNA and SNTAGT. The CDR3 contains 15 residues. V dropped 5 bases and J dropped 7; count of bases not matched to a gene: 8. CDR3 in amino acids: CASSPTSGEANTQYF. The DNA for the CDR3 is TGTGCCAGCAGTCCGACTAGCGGGGAAGCTAATACGCAGTATTTT.

The chain has TRBV19 and TRBJ1-5, with D uncertain. Trimming removed 2 bases at V and 0 bases at J, with 17 bases between. This CDR3 comprises 18 residues. Germline V gives CDR1 LNHDA, CDR2 SQIVND (reference sequence). Here the CDR3 reads CASSIYTVASHSNQPQHF. CDR3 nucleotide sequence: TGTGCCAGTAGTATATATACCGTGGCTTCCCATAGCAATCAGCCCCAGCATTTT.

The chain links TRBV27 to TRBJ1-1, with D perhaps matching TRBD1 (5 bases). In germline, CDR1 is MNHEY, CDR2 SMNVEV (reference sequence). The CDR3 contains 15 residues. The V and J ends lost 4 bases and 1 base respectively, with 13 bases between them. CDR3 region: CASSSPTVSNTEAFF. In DNA form, the CDR3 reads TGTGCCAGCAGTTCCCCGACAGTATCGAACACTGAAGCTTTCTTT.

This clone was seen only once. The chain joins TRBV30 to TRBJ1-3; 10 bases map to TRBD1. The CDR3 spans 17 residues. Germline V gene sequence: CDR1 GTSNPN, CDR2 SVGIG (reference sequence). The junction had 10 bases not matched to a gene; V was cut back by 5 bases and J by 0 bases. CDR3 sequence: CAWGTGESWVSGNTIYF. As DNA, the CDR3 is TGTGCCTGGGGGACAGGGGAGTCCTGGGTCTCTGGAAACACCATATATTTT. The full variable domain, its missing parts supplied by reference TRBV30 and TRBJ1-3, is SQTIHQWPATLVQPVGSPLSLECTVEGTSNPNLYWYRQAAGRGLQLLFYSVGIGQISSEVPQNLSASRPQDRQFILSSKKLLLSDSGFYLCAWGTGESWVSGNTIYFGEGSWLTVV.

The J gene is TRBJ2-5, the V gene TRBV5-1; D remains ambiguous. This CDR3 is 12 amino acids long. Trimming left V 0 bases short and J 5 bases short, with 5 bases between. Germline assignment: CDR1 SGHRS and CDR2 YFSETQ. The DNA for the CDR3 is TGCGCCAGCAGCTTGGAATCGGAGACCCAGTACTTC. This translates into CASSLESETQYF.

The rearrangement joins TRBV9 to TRBJ1-5; a weak D match, TRBD1 (5 bases). Germline V gene lookup returns CDR1 SGDLS and CDR2 YYNGEE. CDR3 length: 15 residues. With 0 bases removed from V and 0 bases from J, the gap between germline ends came to 7 bases. CDR3 nucleotides: TGTGCCAGCAGCGTAGAGGGGTATAGCAATCAGCCCCAGCATTTT. It yields the protein CASSVEGYSNQPQHF.

This clone showed up just once. The V and J genes are TRBV10-3 and TRBJ2-1, with 9 bases fitting TRBD1. This CDR3 has 13 amino acids. V was pared by 7 bases and J by 6 bases, with 4 bases of the junction left unmatched. Germline V gene sequence: CDR1 ENHRY, CDR2 SYGVKD. The CDR3 loop is CAITKGQGNEQFF. CDR3 in DNA: TGTGCCATCACCAAGGGACAGGGCAATGAGCAGTTCTTC.

The genes are TRBV7-2 and TRBJ1-5; unclear D gene. This CDR3 comprises 17 residues. Germline V lookup: CDR1 SGHTA, CDR2 FQGNSA. Between the trimmed V and J ends, which lost 1 base and 2 bases, there was a span of 15 bases. In DNA, the CDR3 is TGTGCCAGCAGCTTAGGCCTGGGAGGATCTGGCAATCAGCCCCAGCATTTT. Its protein product is CASSLGLGGSGNQPQHF.

The V and J genes are TRBV5-5 and TRBJ1-4, with D possibly TRBD1 on 5 matching bases. Germline V gives CDR1 SGHKS, CDR2 YYEKEE (reference sequence). Trimming cost V 0 bases and J 4 bases, with 16 bases left between them. The CDR3 has 17 amino acids. This chain's CDR3 is CASSLGIAAGRNEKLFF. The CDR3 bases are TGTGCCAGCAGCTTGGGAATCGCGGCAGGGCGTAATGAAAAACTGTTTTTT.

The chain employs TRBV5-4 and TRBJ2-3; D is possibly TRBD2 (5 bases). CDR1 SGHNT and CDR2 YYREEE come from the germline V gene (reference sequence). The CDR3 has 16 residues. V gave up 5 bases and J gave up 1 base, with 17 bases separating them. Written as DNA, the CDR3 is TGTGCCAGCAGGAGAGGAGGCCTCGACCGCACAGATACGCAGTATTTT. Protein sequence: CASRRGGLDRTDTQYF.